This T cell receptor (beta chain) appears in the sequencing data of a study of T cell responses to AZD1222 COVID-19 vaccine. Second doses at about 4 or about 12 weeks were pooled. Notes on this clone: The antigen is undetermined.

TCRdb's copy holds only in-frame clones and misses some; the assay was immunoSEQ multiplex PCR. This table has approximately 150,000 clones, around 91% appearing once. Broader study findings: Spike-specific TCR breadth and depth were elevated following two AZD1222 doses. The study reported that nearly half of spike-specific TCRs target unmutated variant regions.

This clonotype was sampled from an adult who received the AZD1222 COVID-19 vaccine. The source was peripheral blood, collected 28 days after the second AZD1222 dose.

CDR3 sequence reads: CASCSDPPGGDNSPLHF. CDR3 DNA sequence: TGTGCCAGTTGCTCCGACCCACCGGGGGGGGATAATTCACCCCTCCACTTT. This chain joins TRBV19 and TRBJ1-6, with D maybe TRBD1 (5 bases). Germline values: CDR1 LNHDA, CDR2 SQIVND (reference sequence). This CDR3 has 17 amino acids. V dropped 8 bases and J dropped 5 bases, with 22 bases sitting between them. Filled out from reference TRBV19 and TRBJ1-6, the complete variable domain reads DGGITQSPKYLFRKEGQNVTLSCEQNLNHDAMYWYRQDPGQGLRLIYYSQIVNDFQKGDIAEGYSVSREKKESFPLTVTSAQKNPTAFYLCASCSDPPGGDNSPLHFGNGTRLTVT.